Sequencing of this T cell receptor beta chain was carried out in a study of graft-versus-host responses after intestinal transplantation. The data were produced by immunoSEQ multiplex PCR, yet TCRdb's version contains in-frame clones alone and is incomplete. The data show more than 95,000 clones, with about 90% seen just once and roughly 0.17% held by the top ten. The V and J ends lost 3 bases and 3 bases, in that order; junction bases with no gene match: 3. The CDR3 covers 15 residues. The V gene's germline CDR1 is SGDLS and CDR2 YYNGEE. Findings and caveats of the study: The recipient marrow held GvH clones, and some of them showed up first in ileum or blood.

This clone was seen just once. Its antigen is unidentified. The sequences come from unstimulated CD4+ T cells sorted from spleen or lymph node cells, collected before intestinal transplant. The TCR comes from a human donor who received an intestinal transplant. V usage is TRBV9 and J usage is TRBJ2-1; the match to TRBD1 covers 10 bases. In DNA, the CDR3 is TGTGCCAGCAGCGCCGGGACAGGGGACTACAATGAGCAGTTCTTC. Its translation is CASSAGTGDYNEQFF.